This is a list of T cell receptor beta chains from one sample in a study of shared clonotypes between healthy human individuals. Sequenced by immunoSEQ multiplex PCR; TCRdb stores in-frame clones only, minus some. The sample lists roughly 2,500,000 clones; 93% were seen once. The sample comprised naive CD4+ T cells from PBMCs. The receptor set was obtained from a man between 18 and 29 years old in good health. Some clones in this sample may be carry-over from other donors' samples. Both conserved end residues are part of each CDR3. Each record gives: V gene, D gene, clone size, J gene, CDR3 DNA, CDR3 protein. A D gene is named only where the DNA matches it firmly. Not every row has a clone size; where given, it reads once, few, many or a size class.

V gene: TRBV11-1; D gene: TRBD1; clone size: NA; J gene: TRBJ1-4; CDR3 DNA: TGTGCCAGCAGCTCTCGACAGGGCCCAACTAATGAAAAACTGTTTTTT; CDR3 protein: CASSSRQGPTNEKLFF
V gene: TRBV7-2; D gene: NA; clone size: NA; J gene: TRBJ2-1; CDR3 DNA: TGTGCCAGCAGCGAGCGGGCCAGCAATACCTACAATGAGCAGTTCTTC; CDR3 protein: CASSERASNTYNEQFF
V gene: TRBV28; D gene: NA; clone size: NA; J gene: TRBJ1-1; CDR3 DNA: TGTGCCAGCAGATTCGGGACCACTGAAGCTTTCTTT; CDR3 protein: CASRFGTTEAFF
V gene: TRBV5-1; D gene: NA; clone size: NA; J gene: TRBJ2-1; CDR3 DNA: TGCGCCAGCAGCTTGCGAGGGGACAATGAGCAGTTCTTC; CDR3 protein: CASSLRGDNEQFF
V gene: TRBV6-1; D gene: TRBD1; clone size: NA; J gene: TRBJ2-2; CDR3 DNA: TGTGCCAGCAGTGAGACAGGGTTCGGGGAGCTGTTTTTT; CDR3 protein: CASSETGFGELFF
V gene: TRBV5-1; D gene: NA; clone size: NA; J gene: TRBJ2-4; CDR3 DNA: TGCGCCAGCAGCTTTTTCGTCCCTGGTTTTAGCAAAAACATTCAGTACTTC; CDR3 protein: CASSFFVPGFSKNIQYF
V gene: TRBV5-4; D gene: NA; clone size: NA; J gene: TRBJ2-2; CDR3 DNA: TGTGCCAGCAGCCCGGCCCTAGCAGTAACCGGGGAGCTGTTTTTT; CDR3 protein: CASSPALAVTGELFF
V gene: TRBV9; D gene: TRBD2; clone size: NA; J gene: TRBJ2-3; CDR3 DNA: TGTGCCAGCAGCCCGCGCGGTAGCGGGGGCACAGATACGCAGTATTTT; CDR3 protein: CASSPRGSGGTDTQYF
V gene: TRBV27; D gene: NA; clone size: NA; J gene: TRBJ2-3; CDR3 DNA: TGTGCCACCTCCGGGACCTTCACAGATACGCAGTATTTT; CDR3 protein: CATSGTFTDTQYF
V gene: TRBV5-1; D gene: TRBD2; clone size: once; J gene: TRBJ2-1; CDR3 DNA: TGCGCCAGCAGCTTGGATCATAGCGGGAGACTTCTACTAAGACCTTACAATGAGCAGTTCTTC; CDR3 protein: CASSLDHSGRLLLRPYNEQFF
V gene: TRBV18; D gene: TRBD1; clone size: NA; J gene: TRBJ1-2; CDR3 DNA: TGTGCCAGCTCCCCGGGACAGGGGGGAGCTAACTATGGCTACACCTTC; CDR3 protein: CASSPGQGGANYGYTF
V gene: TRBV12-5; D gene: TRBD2; clone size: NA; J gene: TRBJ2-2; CDR3 DNA: TGTGCTAGTGGCCTCGGACTAGCGGGGACCGGGGAGCTGTTTTTT; CDR3 protein: CASGLGLAGTGELFF
V gene: TRBV7-3; D gene: NA; clone size: NA; J gene: TRBJ1-1; CDR3 DNA: TGTGCCAGCAGCCCAACGGTGAACACTGAAGCTTTCTTT; CDR3 protein: CASSPTVNTEAFF
V gene: TRBV7-8; D gene: TRBD1; clone size: NA; J gene: TRBJ2-7; CDR3 DNA: TGTGCCAGCAGCTCCTGGAGGGACAGGGGGCAGTACGAGCAGTACTTC; CDR3 protein: CASSSWRDRGQYEQYF
V gene: TRBV7-8; D gene: NA; clone size: NA; J gene: TRBJ1-2; CDR3 DNA: TGTGCCAGCAGCCCCGCAGTCTATGGCTACACCTTC; CDR3 protein: CASSPAVYGYTF
V gene: TRBV19; D gene: TRBD1; clone size: NA; J gene: TRBJ2-6; CDR3 DNA: TGTGCCAGTAACCCGGGACAGGGAAGGACTGGGGCCAACGTCCTGACTTTC; CDR3 protein: CASNPGQGRTGANVLTF
V gene: TRBV6-1; D gene: TRBD1; clone size: NA; J gene: TRBJ2-3; CDR3 DNA: TGTGCCAGCAGTGTGGGGTGGGACAGTTCAACAGATACGCAGTATTTT; CDR3 protein: CASSVGWDSSTDTQYF
V gene: TRBV7-2; D gene: NA; clone size: NA; J gene: TRBJ1-4; CDR3 DNA: TGTGCCAGCAGCTTTAGGGCGGGGAATGAAAAACTGTTTTTT; CDR3 protein: CASSFRAGNEKLFF
V gene: TRBV7-2; D gene: NA; clone size: NA; J gene: TRBJ2-7; CDR3 DNA: TGTGCCAGCAGCCCTAGAAGAGGGTACGAGCAGTACTTC; CDR3 protein: CASSPRRGYEQYF
V gene: TRBV6-5; D gene: NA; clone size: NA; J gene: TRBJ2-7; CDR3 DNA: TGTGCCAGCACTGTAGGCGGATCATCCTACGAGCAGTACTTC; CDR3 protein: CASTVGGSSYEQYF
V gene: TRBV25-1; D gene: NA; clone size: NA; J gene: TRBJ2-2; CDR3 DNA: TGTGCCAGCAGTGAATATCAGCGCACCGGGGAGCTGTTTTTT; CDR3 protein: CASSEYQRTGELFF
V gene: TRBV6-5; D gene: NA; clone size: NA; J gene: TRBJ1-2; CDR3 DNA: TGTGCCAGCAGTTTAGGACAGTCTTATGGCTACACCTTC; CDR3 protein: CASSLGQSYGYTF
V gene: TRBV29-1; D gene: NA; clone size: few; J gene: TRBJ1-1; CDR3 DNA: TGCAGCGTTGAAAACCGACGGAACACTGAAGCTTTCTTT; CDR3 protein: CSVENRRNTEAFF
V gene: TRBV6-5; D gene: TRBD1; clone size: NA; J gene: TRBJ1-1; CDR3 DNA: TGTGCCAGCAGTTTGTCCAGGGGGGGAGGTCGTTTCTTT; CDR3 protein: CASSLSRGGGRFF
V gene: TRBV12-5; D gene: NA; clone size: NA; J gene: TRBJ1-3; CDR3 DNA: TGTGCTAGTGGTTGGGACGGAGGAAACACCATATATTTT; CDR3 protein: CASGWDGGNTIYF
V gene: TRBV18; D gene: NA; clone size: NA; J gene: TRBJ2-5; CDR3 DNA: TGTGCCAGCTCAACCCCCGGGGGCTACCAAGAGACCCAGTACTTC; CDR3 protein: CASSTPGGYQETQYF
V gene: TRBV18; D gene: NA; clone size: once; J gene: TRBJ2-7; CDR3 DNA: TGTGCCAGCTCACCACCTCAGTCCTACGAGCAGTACTTC; CDR3 protein: CASSPPQSYEQYF
V gene: TRBV9; D gene: NA; clone size: NA; J gene: TRBJ2-1; CDR3 DNA: TGTGCCAGCAGCGTAGTCTCGGATAGCTCCTACAATGAGCAGTTCTTC; CDR3 protein: CASSVVSDSSYNEQFF
V gene: TRBV27; D gene: NA; clone size: NA; J gene: TRBJ2-4; CDR3 DNA: TGTGCCAGCAGTTTATTCGGGAGTGCCAAAAACATTCAGTACTTC; CDR3 protein: CASSLFGSAKNIQYF
V gene: TRBV4-2; D gene: TRBD2; clone size: NA; J gene: TRBJ2-7; CDR3 DNA: TGTGCCAGCAGCCAAGAAGATTCGGGAGGGGAGCAGTACTTC; CDR3 protein: CASSQEDSGGEQYF
V gene: TRBV10-3; D gene: NA; clone size: few; J gene: TRBJ1-2; CDR3 DNA: TGTGCCATCAGTGAAGACAGAAGCTATGGCTACACCTTC; CDR3 protein: CAISEDRSYGYTF
V gene: TRBV6-5; D gene: NA; clone size: NA; J gene: TRBJ1-6; CDR3 DNA: TGTGCCAGCAGTTACCAGGGAAGTAATTCACCCCTCCACTTT; CDR3 protein: CASSYQGSNSPLHF
V gene: TRBV7-3; D gene: TRBD2; clone size: NA; J gene: TRBJ2-1; CDR3 DNA: TGTGCCAGCAGCCCTCGGGGTAGCGGGAGGGGAACCTACAATGAGCAGTTCTTC; CDR3 protein: CASSPRGSGRGTYNEQFF
V gene: TRBV27; D gene: NA; clone size: NA; J gene: TRBJ2-1; CDR3 DNA: TGTGCCAGCAGTTCGACGACTAACACCTACAATGAGCAGTTCTTC; CDR3 protein: CASSSTTNTYNEQFF
V gene: TRBV5-4; D gene: NA; clone size: NA; J gene: TRBJ1-2; CDR3 DNA: TGTGCCAGCAGCTTTTCGACAGGCTATGGCTACACCTTC; CDR3 protein: CASSFSTGYGYTF
V gene: TRBV5-6; D gene: TRBD1; clone size: NA; J gene: TRBJ2-5; CDR3 DNA: TGTGCCAGCAGCTGGCGGGGACAGGCGGGGGAGACCCAGTACTTC; CDR3 protein: CASSWRGQAGETQYF
V gene: TRBV4-3; D gene: NA; clone size: NA; J gene: TRBJ1-1; CDR3 DNA: TGCGCCAGCAGCCTCCTCCATGGAATGAACACTGAAGCTTTCTTT; CDR3 protein: CASSLLHGMNTEAFF
V gene: TRBV5-1; D gene: TRBD2; clone size: NA; J gene: TRBJ2-5; CDR3 DNA: TGCGCCAGCAGCTCCGCACTAGCGGGAGTTGGAGAGACCCAGTACTTC; CDR3 protein: CASSSALAGVGETQYF
V gene: TRBV27; D gene: TRBD2; clone size: NA; J gene: TRBJ2-7; CDR3 DNA: TGTGCCAGCAGTTACGGGACTAGCGGGCCCCGGAAGCAGTACTTC; CDR3 protein: CASSYGTSGPRKQYF
V gene: TRBV4-1; D gene: NA; clone size: NA; J gene: TRBJ2-1; CDR3 DNA: TGCGCCAGCAGCCAAGGAGTTCAGGACTTATCTTCGAATGAGCAGTTCTTC; CDR3 protein: CASSQGVQDLSSNEQFF
V gene: TRBV2; D gene: NA; clone size: NA; J gene: TRBJ2-2; CDR3 DNA: TGTGCCAGCACCCTCGGGGCCCCGAGGCCCGGGGAGCTGTTTTTT; CDR3 protein: CASTLGAPRPGELFF
V gene: TRBV5-1; D gene: TRBD2; clone size: NA; J gene: TRBJ2-1; CDR3 DNA: TGCGCCAGCAGGGCCCTAGCGGGAGCTTACAATGAGCAGTTCTTC; CDR3 protein: CASRALAGAYNEQFF
V gene: TRBV7-9; D gene: NA; clone size: NA; J gene: TRBJ2-5; CDR3 DNA: TGTGCCAGCTCAATGGGGGAGACCCAGTACTTC; CDR3 protein: CASSMGETQYF
V gene: TRBV6-6; D gene: NA; clone size: NA; J gene: TRBJ1-6; CDR3 DNA: TGTGCCATCGCCGGTAGTGATTCACCCCTCCACTTT; CDR3 protein: CAIAGSDSPLHF
V gene: TRBV5-1; D gene: TRBD1; clone size: NA; J gene: TRBJ1-6; CDR3 DNA: TGCGCCAGCAGCTTCGACAGGGAACATTCACCCCTCCACTTT; CDR3 protein: CASSFDREHSPLHF
V gene: TRBV6-4; D gene: TRBD1; clone size: NA; J gene: TRBJ2-1; CDR3 DNA: TGTGCCAGCAGAACCGACAGGGGCACTAATGAGCAGTTCTTC; CDR3 protein: CASRTDRGTNEQFF
V gene: TRBV5-1; D gene: TRBD1; clone size: NA; J gene: TRBJ2-2; CDR3 DNA: TGCGCCAGCAGCTCCGGACAGGGATCCACCGGGGAGCTGTTTTTT; CDR3 protein: CASSSGQGSTGELFF
V gene: TRBV29-1; D gene: NA; clone size: NA; J gene: TRBJ1-2; CDR3 DNA: TGCAGCGTTGAATTTGACCTGGGTGGCTACACCTTC; CDR3 protein: CSVEFDLGGYTF